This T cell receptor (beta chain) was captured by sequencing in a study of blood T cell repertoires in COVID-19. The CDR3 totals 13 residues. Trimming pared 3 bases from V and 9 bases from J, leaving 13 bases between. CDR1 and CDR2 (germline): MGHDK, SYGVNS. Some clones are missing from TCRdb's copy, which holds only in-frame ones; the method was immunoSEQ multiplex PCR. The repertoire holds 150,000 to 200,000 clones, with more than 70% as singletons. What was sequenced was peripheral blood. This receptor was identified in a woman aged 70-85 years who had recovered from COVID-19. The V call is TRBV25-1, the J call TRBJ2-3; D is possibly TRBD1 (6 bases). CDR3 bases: TGTGCCAGCAGTGAGCCCGACAGGCCGACGCAGTATTTT. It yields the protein CASSEPDRPTQYF.